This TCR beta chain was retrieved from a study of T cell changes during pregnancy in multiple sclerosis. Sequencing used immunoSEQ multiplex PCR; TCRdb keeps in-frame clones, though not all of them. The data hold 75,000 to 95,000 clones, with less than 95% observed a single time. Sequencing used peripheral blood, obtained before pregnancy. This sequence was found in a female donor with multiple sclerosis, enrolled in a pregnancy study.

The CDR3 protein is CASSARDRGGETQYF. CDR3 coding DNA: TGTGCCAGCAGCGCCCGGGACAGGGGAGGGGAGACCCAGTACTTC. The chain couples TRBV9 to TRBJ2-5; the match to TRBD1 covers 10 bases. The J segment lost 5 bases and the V segment lost 3 bases, leaving 7 bases of the junction unmatched. The CDR3 contains 15 residues. The V gene's germline CDR1 is SGDLS and CDR2 YYNGEE.